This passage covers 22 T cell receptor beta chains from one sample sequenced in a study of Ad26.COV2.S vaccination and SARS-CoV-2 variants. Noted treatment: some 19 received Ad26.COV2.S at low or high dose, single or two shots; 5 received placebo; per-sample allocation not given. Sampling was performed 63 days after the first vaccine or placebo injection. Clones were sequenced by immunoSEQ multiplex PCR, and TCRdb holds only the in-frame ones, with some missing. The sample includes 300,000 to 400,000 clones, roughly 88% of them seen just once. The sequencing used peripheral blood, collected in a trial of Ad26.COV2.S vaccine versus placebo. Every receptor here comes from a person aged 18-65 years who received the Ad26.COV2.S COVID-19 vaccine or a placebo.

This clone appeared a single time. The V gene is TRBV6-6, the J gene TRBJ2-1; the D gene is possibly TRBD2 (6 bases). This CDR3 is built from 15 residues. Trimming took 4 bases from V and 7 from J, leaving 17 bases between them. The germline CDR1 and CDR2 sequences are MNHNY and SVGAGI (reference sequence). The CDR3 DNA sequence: TGTGCCAGCAGTTTTCGGGGGAGTTTCTCTAATGAGCAGTTCTTC. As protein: CASSFRGSFSNEQFF.

The CDR3 nucleotides are TGTGCCAGCAGTTCCCCCGCCGGAGCTGGCTACACCTTC. Its protein product is CASSSPAGAGYTF. This chain links TRBV7-9 with TRBJ1-2; D is undetermined. Germline CDR1 and CDR2: SEHNR and FQNEAQ (reference sequence). Between the trimmed V and J ends, which lost 6 bases and 7 bases, there was a span of 15 bases. The CDR3 spans 13 residues.

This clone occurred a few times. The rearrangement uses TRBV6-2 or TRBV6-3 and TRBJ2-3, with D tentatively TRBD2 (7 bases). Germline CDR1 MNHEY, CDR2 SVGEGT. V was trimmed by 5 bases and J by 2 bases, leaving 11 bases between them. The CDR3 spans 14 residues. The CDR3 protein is CASSGGGPTDTQYF. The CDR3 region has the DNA TGTGCCAGCAGTGGCGGGGGCCCCACAGATACGCAGTATTTT.

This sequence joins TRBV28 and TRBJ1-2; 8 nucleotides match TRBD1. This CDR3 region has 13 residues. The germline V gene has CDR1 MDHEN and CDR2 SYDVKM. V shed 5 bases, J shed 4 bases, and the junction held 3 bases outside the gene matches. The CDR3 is CASSRQGTYGYTF. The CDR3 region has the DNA TGTGCCAGCAGTCGACAGGGGACCTATGGCTACACCTTC.

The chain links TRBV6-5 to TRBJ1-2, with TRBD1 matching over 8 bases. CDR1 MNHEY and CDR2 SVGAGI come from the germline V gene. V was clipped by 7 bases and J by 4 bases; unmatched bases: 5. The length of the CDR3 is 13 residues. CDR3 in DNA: TGTGCCAGCAAAACAGGGGGGATCTATGGCTACACCTTC. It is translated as CASKTGGIYGYTF.

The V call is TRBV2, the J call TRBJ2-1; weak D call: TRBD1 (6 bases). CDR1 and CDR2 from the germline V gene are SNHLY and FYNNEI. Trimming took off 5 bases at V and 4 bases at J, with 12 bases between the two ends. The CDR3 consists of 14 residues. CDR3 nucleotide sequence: TGTGCCAGCAGTTCGCAGGGGAAATACAATGAGCAGTTCTTC. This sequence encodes CASSSQGKYNEQFF.

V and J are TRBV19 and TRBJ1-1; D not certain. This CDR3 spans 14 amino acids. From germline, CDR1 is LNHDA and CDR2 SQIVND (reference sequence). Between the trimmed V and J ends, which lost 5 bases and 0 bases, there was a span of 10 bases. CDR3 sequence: CASSLGVLNTEAFF. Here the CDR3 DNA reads TGTGCCAGTAGTTTGGGTGTATTGAACACTGAAGCTTTCTTT.

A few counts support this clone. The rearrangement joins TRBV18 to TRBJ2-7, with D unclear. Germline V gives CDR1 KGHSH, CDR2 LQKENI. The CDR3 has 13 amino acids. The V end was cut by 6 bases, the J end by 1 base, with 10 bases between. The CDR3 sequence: CASSLQVSYEQYV. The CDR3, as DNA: TGTGCCAGCTCCCTCCAGGTGTCCTACGAGCAGTACGTC.

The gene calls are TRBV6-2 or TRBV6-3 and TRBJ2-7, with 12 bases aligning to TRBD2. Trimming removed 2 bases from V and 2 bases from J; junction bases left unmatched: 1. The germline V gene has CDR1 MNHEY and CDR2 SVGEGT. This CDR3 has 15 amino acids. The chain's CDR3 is CASSYLAGGPYEQYF. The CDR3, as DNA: TGTGCCAGCAGTTACCTAGCGGGGGGGCCCTACGAGCAGTACTTC.

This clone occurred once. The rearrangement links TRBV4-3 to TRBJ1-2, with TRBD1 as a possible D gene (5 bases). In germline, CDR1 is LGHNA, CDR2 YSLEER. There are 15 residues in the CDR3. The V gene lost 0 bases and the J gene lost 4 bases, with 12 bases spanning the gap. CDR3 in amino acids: CASSQDTSGLYGYTF. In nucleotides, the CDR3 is TGCGCCAGCAGCCAAGATACGTCAGGGCTCTATGGCTACACCTTC.

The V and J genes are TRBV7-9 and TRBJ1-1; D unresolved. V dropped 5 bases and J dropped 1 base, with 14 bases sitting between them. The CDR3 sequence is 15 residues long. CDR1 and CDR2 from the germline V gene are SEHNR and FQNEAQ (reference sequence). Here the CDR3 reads CASSPHRLQNTEAFF. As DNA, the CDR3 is TGTGCCAGCAGCCCACACCGGCTGCAGAACACTGAAGCTTTCTTT.

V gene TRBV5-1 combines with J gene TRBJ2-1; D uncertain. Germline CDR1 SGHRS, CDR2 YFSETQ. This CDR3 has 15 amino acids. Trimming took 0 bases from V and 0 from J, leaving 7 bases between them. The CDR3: CASSLGSSSYNEQFF. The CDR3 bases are TGCGCCAGCAGCTTGGGCTCTAGCTCCTACAATGAGCAGTTCTTC.

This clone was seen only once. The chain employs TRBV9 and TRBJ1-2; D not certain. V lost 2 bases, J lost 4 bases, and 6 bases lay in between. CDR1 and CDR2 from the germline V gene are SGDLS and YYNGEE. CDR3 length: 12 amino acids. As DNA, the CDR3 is TGTGCCAGCAGCGTCTTAAGCTATGGCTACACCTTC. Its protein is CASSVLSYGYTF. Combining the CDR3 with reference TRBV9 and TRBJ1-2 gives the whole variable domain DSGVTQTPKHLITATGQRVTLRCSPRSGDLSVYWYQQSLDQGLQFLIQYYNGEERAKGNILERFSAQQFPDLHSELNLSSLELGDSALYFCASSVLSYGYTFGSGTRLTVV.

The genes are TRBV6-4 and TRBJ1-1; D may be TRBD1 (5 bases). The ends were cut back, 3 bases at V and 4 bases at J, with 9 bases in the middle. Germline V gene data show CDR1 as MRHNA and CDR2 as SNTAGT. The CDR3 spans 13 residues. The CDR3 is CASSEAGSTEAFF. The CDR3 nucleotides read TGTGCCAGCAGTGAGGCAGGGAGCACTGAAGCTTTCTTT.

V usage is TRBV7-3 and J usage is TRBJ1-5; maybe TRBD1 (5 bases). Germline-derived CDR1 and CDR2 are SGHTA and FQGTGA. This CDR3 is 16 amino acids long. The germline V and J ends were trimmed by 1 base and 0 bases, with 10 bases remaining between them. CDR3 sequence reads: CASSLMGGVSNQPQHF. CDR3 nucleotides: TGTGCCAGCAGCTTAATGGGAGGGGTTAGCAATCAGCCCCAGCATTTT.

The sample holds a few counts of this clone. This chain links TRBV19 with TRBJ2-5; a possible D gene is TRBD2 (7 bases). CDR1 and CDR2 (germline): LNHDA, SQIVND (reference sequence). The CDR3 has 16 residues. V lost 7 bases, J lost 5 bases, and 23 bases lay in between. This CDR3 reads CASTPGAGDREETQYF. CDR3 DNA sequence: TGTGCCAGTACCCCGGGGGCGGGGGACCGAGAGGAGACCCAGTACTTC.

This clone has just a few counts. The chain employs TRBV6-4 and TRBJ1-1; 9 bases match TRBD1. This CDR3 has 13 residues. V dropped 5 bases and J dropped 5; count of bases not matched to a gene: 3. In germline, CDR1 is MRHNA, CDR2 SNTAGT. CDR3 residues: CASSRTGDTEAFF. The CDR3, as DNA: TGTGCCAGCAGTCGGACAGGGGATACTGAAGCTTTCTTT.

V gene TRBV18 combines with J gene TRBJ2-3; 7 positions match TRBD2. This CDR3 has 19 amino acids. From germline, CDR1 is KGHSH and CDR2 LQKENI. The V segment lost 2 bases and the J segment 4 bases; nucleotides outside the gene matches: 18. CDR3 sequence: CASSPWSDEGGPMADTQYF. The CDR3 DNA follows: TGTGCCAGCTCACCATGGTCGGATGAGGGAGGGCCAATGGCAGATACGCAGTATTTT.

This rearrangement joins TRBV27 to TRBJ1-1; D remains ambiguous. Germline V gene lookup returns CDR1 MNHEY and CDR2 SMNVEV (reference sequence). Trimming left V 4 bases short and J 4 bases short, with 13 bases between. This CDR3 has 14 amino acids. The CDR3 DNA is TGTGCCAGCAGTTCCGGGATCTTAGGCACTGAAGCTTTCTTT. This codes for CASSSGILGTEAFF.

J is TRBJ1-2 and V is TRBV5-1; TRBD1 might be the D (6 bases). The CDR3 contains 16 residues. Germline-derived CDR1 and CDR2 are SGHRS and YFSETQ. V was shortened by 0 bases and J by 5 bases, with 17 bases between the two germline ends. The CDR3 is CASSLGGRQAPYGYTF. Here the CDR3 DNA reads TGCGCCAGCAGCTTGGGGGGCCGACAGGCTCCATATGGCTACACCTTC.

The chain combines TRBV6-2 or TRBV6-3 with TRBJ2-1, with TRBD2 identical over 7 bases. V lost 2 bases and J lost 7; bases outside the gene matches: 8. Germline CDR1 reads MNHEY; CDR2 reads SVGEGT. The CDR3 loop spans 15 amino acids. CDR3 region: CASSYMGLLGNEQFF. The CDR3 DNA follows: TGTGCCAGCAGTTACATGGGACTACTGGGGAATGAGCAGTTCTTC.

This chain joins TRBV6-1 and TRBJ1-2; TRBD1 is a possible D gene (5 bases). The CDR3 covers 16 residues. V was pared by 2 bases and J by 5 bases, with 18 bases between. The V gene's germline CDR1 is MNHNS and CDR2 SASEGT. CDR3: CASSEPRAQKGYGYTF. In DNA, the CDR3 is TGTGCCAGCAGTGAACCCAGGGCCCAGAAGGGTTATGGCTACACCTTC.